This T cell receptor (beta chain) was found in a study of control samples from healthy donors and cancer patients. The protocol was immunoSEQ multiplex PCR, while the TCRdb copy is restricted to in-frame clones and leaves out a portion. This table holds tens of thousands of clones, almost 90% found once. From germline, CDR1 is SGHTS and CDR2 YDEGEE. This CDR3 is built from 17 residues. Trimming at V came to 0 bases and at J to 8 bases, leaving 9 bases not matched to a gene. Source material: PBMCs. This clonotype originated in a man in his forties or fifties with head and neck cancer. The chain is built from TRBV5-8 and TRBJ1-6; 9 bases are a match to TRBD1. CDR3 amino acids: CASSLELSDRGDSPLHF. For the CDR3, the DNA is TGTGCCAGCAGCTTGGAGTTGAGTGACAGGGGGGATTCACCCCTCCACTTT.